This passage covers 18 T cell receptor beta chains from one sample sequenced in a study of PD-L1 blockade in urothelial cancer. The data were produced by immunoSEQ multiplex PCR, yet TCRdb's version contains in-frame clones alone and is incomplete. The table records about 87,000 clones, about 83% of them present only once. Indicated time point: pretreatment peripheral blood. The source was PBMCs, collected around atezolizumab (anti-PD-L1) treatment. Every receptor here comes from a man aged 55-75 years with urothelial cancer.

V and J are TRBV7-8 and TRBJ2-3; 10 nucleotides agree with TRBD1. CDR1 is SGHVS, CDR2 FQNEAQ, per germline. This CDR3 spans 16 amino acids. V lost 1 base and J lost 4; bases outside the gene matches: 5. Here the CDR3 DNA reads TGTGCCAGCAGCTTAGAGGACGGACAGGGGGCAGATACGCAGTATTTT. Translating gives CASSLEDGQGADTQYF.

This chain connects TRBV2 to TRBJ2-1; 9 bases agree with TRBD2. This CDR3 is built from 15 residues. Germline CDR1 reads SNHLY; CDR2 reads FYNNEI. Trimming removed 9 bases from V and 7 bases from J; junction bases left unmatched: 13. CDR3 in DNA: TGTGCCAGTTTTCTTACGGCGGGGGGGCGAAATGAGCAGTTCTTC. It specifies CASFLTAGGRNEQFF.

The rearrangement joins TRBV9 to TRBJ2-3; 7 bases are a match to TRBD2. Germline loops: CDR1 SGDLS, CDR2 YYNGEE. The ends lost 0 bases at V and 2 bases at J; junction bases unmatched: 6. CDR3 size: 16 residues. CDR3 sequence reads: CASSVGGAGLTDTQYF. The CDR3 DNA is TGTGCCAGCAGCGTAGGGGGAGCGGGACTCACAGATACGCAGTATTTT. Complete variable domain (other parts from reference TRBV9 and TRBJ2-3): DSGVTQTPKHLITATGQRVTLRCSPRSGDLSVYWYQQSLDQGLQFLIQYYNGEERAKGNILERFSAQQFPDLHSELNLSSLELGDSALYFCASSVGGAGLTDTQYFGPGTRLTVL.

CDR3 amino acids: CARSSGVGRGYQETQYF. CDR3 sequence (DNA): TGTGCCAGAAGCTCGGGGGTGGGGAGGGGGTACCAAGAGACCCAGTACTTC. The chain employs TRBV5-3 and TRBJ2-5, with D possibly matching TRBD2 (7 bases). TRBV5-3 is filed as an ORF, its function uncertain. Trimming cost V 3 bases and J 0 bases, with 18 bases left between them. The CDR3 runs 17 residues.

The J gene is TRBJ1-4, the V gene TRBV4-1; D gene uncertain. This CDR3 has 17 residues. Germline loops: CDR1 MGHRA, CDR2 YSYEKL. V lost 0 bases and J lost 5, with 16 bases in between. This chain's CDR3 is CASSQDRVGSANEKLFF. The CDR3 DNA follows: TGCGCCAGCAGCCAAGATAGGGTCGGGAGCGCGAATGAAAAACTGTTTTTT.

This clone was observed a handful of times. V gene TRBV6-6 combines with J gene TRBJ2-7, with TRBD1 as a possible D gene (6 bases). Germline CDR1 and CDR2: MNHNY and SVGAGI (reference sequence). The CDR3 has 14 residues. The ends were cut back, 0 bases at V and 6 bases at J, with 12 bases in the middle. The CDR3: CASSYSQRTAEQYF. CDR3 bases: TGTGCCAGCAGTTACTCCCAGAGGACAGCCGAGCAGTACTTC.

This chain links TRBV4-2 with TRBJ2-7; 9 bases line up with TRBD2. Trimming cost V 4 bases and J 4 bases; bases outside gene matches: 11. Germline assignment: CDR1 LGHNA and CDR2 YNFKEQ. The CDR3 spans 16 residues. CDR3 coding DNA: TGTGCCAGCAGCCGAGTCGGCTTAGCGGGGGATTACGAGCAGTACTTC. Translated: CASSRVGLAGDYEQYF.

In this sample, this clone turned up once. The rearrangement links TRBV27 to TRBJ2-3; D is perhaps TRBD1 (5 bases). V was cut by 8 bases and J by 4 bases, with 13 bases left in between. The CDR3 contains 13 residues. The germline V gene encodes CDR1 MNHEY and CDR2 SMNVEV (reference sequence). The CDR3 reads CASRPGFPDTQYF. Here the CDR3 DNA reads TGTGCCAGCCGTCCAGGGTTCCCAGATACGCAGTATTTT.

This chain connects TRBV6-6 to TRBJ1-2; D is perhaps TRBD1 (6 bases). Germline CDR1 is MNHNY and CDR2 is SVGAGI (reference sequence). This CDR3 region has 15 residues. V lost 2 bases and J 2 bases, leaving 12 bases between the germline ends. The CDR3 sequence is CASSYGGGANYGYTF. The DNA for the CDR3 is TGTGCCAGCAGTTACGGGGGGGGCGCAAACTATGGCTACACCTTC.

This chain connects TRBV18 to TRBJ2-5, with D hard to call. Deletions cut 0 bases from V and 4 bases from J, with 12 bases between. CDR1 and CDR2 (germline): KGHSH, LQKENI. The length of the CDR3 is 15 residues. CDR3 DNA sequence: TGTGCCAGCTCACCACCAGTGACATTAGGAGAGACCCAGTACTTC. It is translated as CASSPPVTLGETQYF.

The genes are TRBV19 and TRBJ2-1; 13 bases agree with TRBD2. CDR1 LNHDA and CDR2 SQIVND come from the germline V gene (reference sequence). Germline trimming cut 7 bases from V and 7 bases from J; bases unmatched to any gene: 10. The CDR3 loop spans 16 amino acids. The DNA of the CDR3 is TGTGCCAGTACCACAGCCGGGACTAGCGGGACAAATGAGCAGTTCTTC. The encoded protein is CASTTAGTSGTNEQFF. Full variable domain (remainder filled in from reference TRBV19 and TRBJ2-1): DGGITQSPKYLFRKEGQNVTLSCEQNLNHDAMYWYRQDPGQGLRLIYYSQIVNDFQKGDIAEGYSVSREKKESFPLTVTSAQKNPTAFYLCASTTAGTSGTNEQFFGPGTRLTVL.

CDR3 coding DNA: TGTGCCAGCAGTGAAGGGTTGAGGGATCAGCCCCAGCATTTT. Translating gives CASSEGLRDQPQHF. V is TRBV2 and J is TRBJ1-5; unclear D gene. V lost 1 base to trimming and J lost 5 bases, with 9 bases between them. The germline CDR1 and CDR2 sequences are SNHLY and FYNNEI. The length of the CDR3 is 14 residues.

The gene calls are TRBV6-5 and TRBJ2-7, with a tentative D call TRBD1 (5 bases). Germline CDR1 and CDR2: MNHEY and SVGAGI. V was pared by 8 bases and J by 3 bases, with 17 bases between. There are 14 residues in the CDR3. In DNA, the CDR3 is TGTGCCAGCTTTGACAGTTACAAAGACTACGAGCAGTACTTC. It is translated as CASFDSYKDYEQYF.

The V call is TRBV7-2, the J call TRBJ2-1, with D hard to call. The V end was cut by 2 bases, the J end by 5 bases, with 13 bases between. This CDR3 has 15 amino acids. Germline CDR1 is SGHTA and CDR2 is FQGNSA. CDR3 region: CASSLRPLPNNEQFF. The CDR3 DNA follows: TGTGCCAGCAGCTTACGGCCACTACCAAACAATGAGCAGTTCTTC.

This clone was observed a single time. The V call is TRBV18, the J call TRBJ1-3, with D possibly TRBD1 on 5 matching bases. Germline V CDR1 and CDR2: KGHSH, LQKENI. Trimming pared 6 bases from V and 0 bases from J, leaving 12 bases between. This CDR3 has 15 amino acids. The CDR3 loop reads CASSQGLISGNTIYF. As DNA, the CDR3 is TGTGCCAGCTCTCAGGGACTTATCTCTGGAAACACCATATATTTT.

The rearrangement uses TRBV10-3 and TRBJ1-5, with 10 positions matching TRBD1. The J segment lost 5 bases and the V segment lost 6 bases, leaving 7 bases of the junction unmatched. Germline-derived CDR1 and CDR2 are ENHRY and SYGVKD. The CDR3 is made up of 15 amino acids. The CDR3 protein is CAISTGTGDYQPQHF. Here the CDR3 DNA reads TGTGCCATCAGCACCGGGACAGGGGATTATCAGCCCCAGCATTTT.

CDR3 residues: CASSIDLPGVAGSLHNEQFF. The DNA of the CDR3 is TGTGCCAGTAGTATAGATCTTCCGGGGGTAGCGGGGTCCCTCCACAATGAGCAGTTCTTC. The rearrangement joins TRBV19 to TRBJ2-1, with 8 bases that match TRBD2. Germline CDR1 LNHDA, CDR2 SQIVND (reference sequence). This CDR3 comprises 20 residues. V shed 0 bases and J 5 bases; nucleotides not matched to a gene: 18.

The J gene is TRBJ2-5, the V gene TRBV6-1; TRBD1 agrees at 10 bases. The CDR3 runs to 18 residues. Unmatched junction bases numbered 11, after V lost 0 bases and J lost 4 bases. The V gene's germline CDR1 is MNHNS and CDR2 SASEGT. The CDR3 reads CASSEALVGTGAGETQYF. CDR3 nucleotides: TGTGCCAGCAGTGAAGCGCTGGTGGGGACAGGGGCCGGAGAGACCCAGTACTTC.